The 18 T cell receptor beta chains listed next were all sequenced from one sample in a study of cytomegalovirus exposure and HLA in healthy donors. Amplification used 60 Vbeta primers and 13 Jbeta primers. Produced via immunoSEQ multiplex PCR; TCRdb's table is partial and in-frame only. The repertoire holds approximately 220,000 clones, with 60% to 85% as singletons. Sequencing used PBMCs. These receptor sequences come from a middle-aged man in good health and CMV-seronegative.

The chain uses TRBV7-7 and TRBJ2-1; 9 positions match TRBD2. Germline V gene data show CDR1 as SSHAT and CDR2 as FNYEAQ (reference sequence). Unmatched junction bases numbered 4, after V lost 1 base and J lost 6 bases. The CDR3 extends over 15 amino acids. The CDR3 DNA follows: TGTGCCAGCAGCTTAGGGGCGGGGGGGGGCAATGAGCAGTTCTTC. This sequence encodes CASSLGAGGGNEQFF.

The chain carries TRBV5-4 and TRBJ2-7; possibly TRBD1 for D (6 bases). The CDR3 spans 15 residues. Trimming took 1 base from V and 7 from J, leaving 18 bases between them. Germline V gene lookup returns CDR1 SGHNT and CDR2 YYREEE (reference sequence). CDR3 amino acids: CASSLRQDPYYEQYF. The CDR3 DNA is TGTGCCAGCAGCTTGAGACAGGACCCCTACTATGAGCAGTACTTC.

The J gene is TRBJ1-5, the V gene TRBV27; 8 bases line up with TRBD1. Looked up from germline, CDR1 is MNHEY and CDR2 is SMNVEV (reference sequence). V lost 4 bases and J lost 3; bases outside the gene matches: 8. CDR3 length equals 16 residues. This CDR3 is CASSSIWTGYNQPQHF. The CDR3 region has the DNA TGTGCCAGCAGTTCAATATGGACAGGGTACAATCAGCCCCAGCATTTT.

V usage is TRBV4-1 and J usage is TRBJ2-6; D might be TRBD1 (6 bases). The CDR3 spans 19 residues. V gave up 4 bases and J gave up 0 bases, with 19 bases separating them. Per the germline V gene, CDR1 is MGHRA and CDR2 is YSYEKL. The CDR3 sequence is CASSPSGAMGSSGANVLTF. The CDR3 DNA sequence: TGCGCCAGCAGCCCTTCAGGGGCCATGGGGTCCTCTGGGGCCAACGTCCTGACTTTC.

This chain uses TRBV6-5 with TRBJ2-2; 10 bases are shared with TRBD2. The CDR3 is 16 residues long. V shed 4 bases, J shed 0 bases, and the junction held 2 bases outside the gene matches. Germline lookup yields CDR1 MNHEY and CDR2 SVGAGI. The CDR3, as DNA: TGTGCCAGCAGTTTTCTAGCGGGAGCGAACACCGGGGAGCTGTTTTTT. Residues: CASSFLAGANTGELFF.

The CDR3 loop reads CASSISGSETQYF. The CDR3 nucleotides are TGTGCCAGTAGTATTAGCGGGAGTGAGACCCAGTACTTC. The rearrangement links TRBV19 to TRBJ2-5; 9 bases line up with TRBD2. Germline assignment: CDR1 LNHDA and CDR2 SQIVND (reference sequence). The CDR3 runs 13 residues. V lost 3 bases, J lost 5 bases, and 1 base stayed unmatched.

The CDR3 DNA sequence: TGTGCCAGCAGCGACGTAATGGGAGGAGATACGCAGTATTTT. Its translation: CASSDVMGGDTQYF. The chain recombines TRBV9 with TRBJ2-3; the D gene is possibly TRBD2 (6 bases). The CDR3 has 14 amino acids. Germline V gene sequence: CDR1 SGDLS, CDR2 YYNGEE. With 3 bases removed from V and 5 bases from J, the gap between germline ends came to 13 bases.

The chain employs TRBV19 and TRBJ2-3; 8 nucleotides line up with TRBD2. The CDR3 runs 16 residues. Germline assignment: CDR1 LNHDA and CDR2 SQIVND (reference sequence). The trim removed 3 bases at V and 7 bases at J, leaving 12 bases unmatched. The CDR3 DNA follows: TGTGCCAGTAGTATCCTAACTAGCGGTTCTGTAAATACGCAGTATTTT. Translation gives CASSILTSGSVNTQYF. The variable domain in full, completed from reference TRBV19 and TRBJ2-3, reads DGGITQSPKYLFRKEGQNVTLSCEQNLNHDAMYWYRQDPGQGLRLIYYSQIVNDFQKGDIAEGYSVSREKKESFPLTVTSAQKNPTAFYLCASSILTSGSVNTQYFGPGTRLTVL.

V usage is TRBV7-3 and J usage is TRBJ1-1; TRBD1 is a possible D gene (6 bases). The CDR3 is made up of 14 amino acids. The germline V gene has CDR1 SGHTA and CDR2 FQGTGA. The germline V and J ends were trimmed by 2 bases and 7 bases, with 14 bases remaining between them. For the CDR3, the DNA is TGTGCCAGCAGCTTACTCCCAGGGACATTTGAAGCTTTCTTT. Translated, it gives CASSLLPGTFEAFF.

This clone was picked up one time. This sequence joins TRBV5-1 and TRBJ2-1, with TRBD1 as a possible D gene (7 bases). Per germline, CDR1 SGHRS and CDR2 YFSETQ. The CDR3 consists of 16 residues. V was cut by 4 bases and J by 6 bases, with 20 bases left in between. CDR3 nucleotides: TGCGCCAGCAGCCCGATCCCCGGACAGGAGGGCAATGAGCAGTTCTTC. Translating it yields CASSPIPGQEGNEQFF. Looking up the rest from reference TRBV5-1 and TRBJ2-1 gives the full variable domain: KAGVTQTPRYLIKTRGQQVTLSCSPISGHRSVSWYQQTPGQGLQFLFEYFSETQRNKGNFPGRFSGRQFSNSRSEMNVSTLELGDSALYLCASSPIPGQEGNEQFFGPGTRLTVL.

This clone turned up a few times. The V gene is TRBV5-1, the J gene TRBJ2-3; D might be TRBD2 (6 bases). CDR1 is SGHRS and CDR2 is YFSETQ in the germline V gene. This CDR3 has 16 residues. V lost 3 bases, J lost 5 bases, and 19 bases lay in between. The CDR3 sequence is CASSSQGGGVKDTQYF. The CDR3 DNA is TGCGCCAGCAGCTCCCAGGGAGGTGGAGTGAAAGATACGCAGTATTTT.

The chain couples TRBV29-1 to TRBJ1-2, with 10 positions matching TRBD1. With V trimmed by 3 bases and J by 5 bases, 9 bases remained unmatched. Germline V CDR1 and CDR2: SQVTM, ANQGSEA. The CDR3 totals 15 residues. The CDR3 DNA is TGCAGCGTTGACACAAGGGACAGGGGTTGGTATGGCTACACCTTC. It specifies CSVDTRDRGWYGYTF.

The rearrangement joins TRBV12-5 to TRBJ2-3; TRBD2 agrees at 8 bases. Germline-derived CDR1 and CDR2 are LGHNT and FRNRAP. V shed 0 bases and J 2 bases; nucleotides not matched to a gene: 4. The CDR3 extends over 16 amino acids. The CDR3 loop is CASGLVRGGATDTQYF. The CDR3 nucleotides are TGTGCTAGTGGTTTGGTACGGGGGGGGGCCACAGATACGCAGTATTTT.

As regards this clone: One end of the junction fails to match germline, which may point to a read error. The chain uses TRBV28 and TRBJ2-4; D remains ambiguous. The length of the CDR3 is 15 residues. Germline CDR1 reads MDHEN; CDR2 reads SYDVKM. The CDR3 loop reads CASRSIASAKTIQYF. CDR3 DNA: TGTGCCAGCAGATCCATAGCCTCGGCCAAAACCATTCAGTACTTC.

This clone showed up just a few times. J is TRBJ2-1 and V is TRBV29-1, with 7 bases fitting TRBD1. The CDR3 extends over 11 amino acids. The ends lost 4 bases at V and 8 bases at J; junction bases unmatched: 2. CDR1 and CDR2 from the germline V gene are SQVTM and ANQGSEA. The CDR3: CSVVGQDEQFF. The CDR3 bases are TGCAGCGTTGTTGGACAGGATGAGCAGTTCTTC.

Notes on this clone: At one end, the junction sequence differs from germline, possibly due to a read error. The chain carries TRBV7-9 and TRBJ1-1, with 11 bases identical to TRBD1. Germline V CDR1 and CDR2: SEHNR, FQNEAQ (reference sequence). CDR3 length equals 16 residues. The CDR3, as DNA: TGTTCCAGCAGCTTAGGGACAGGGGGATTGAACACTGAAGCTTTCTTT. Its translation is CSSSLGTGGLNTEAFF. Variable domain in full (rest from reference TRBV7-9 and TRBJ1-1): DTGVSQNPRHKITKRGQNVTFRCDPISEHNRLYWYRQTLGQGPEFLTYFQNEAQLEKSRLLSDRFSAERPKGSFSTLEIQRTEQGDSAMYLCSSSLGTGGLNTEAFFGQGTRLTVV.

CDR3 loop: CASSPGTGVDTEAFF. CDR3 DNA: TGCGCCAGCAGCCCCGGAACCGGGGTTGACACTGAAGCTTTCTTT. This chain connects TRBV5-1 to TRBJ1-1; D gene uncertain. V lost 4 bases and J 3 bases, leaving 16 bases between the germline ends. CDR1 is SGHRS, CDR2 YFSETQ, per germline. The CDR3 covers 15 residues.

The chain is built from TRBV7-9 and TRBJ1-2; 7 bases agree with TRBD1. CDR1 is SEHNR, CDR2 FQNEAQ, per germline (reference sequence). The V segment lost 0 bases and the J segment 3 bases; nucleotides outside the gene matches: 7. The CDR3 contains 16 residues. As DNA, the CDR3 is TGTGCCAGCAGCTTAGCCCCGACAGGGACCGACTATGGCTACACCTTC. Its protein product is CASSLAPTGTDYGYTF.